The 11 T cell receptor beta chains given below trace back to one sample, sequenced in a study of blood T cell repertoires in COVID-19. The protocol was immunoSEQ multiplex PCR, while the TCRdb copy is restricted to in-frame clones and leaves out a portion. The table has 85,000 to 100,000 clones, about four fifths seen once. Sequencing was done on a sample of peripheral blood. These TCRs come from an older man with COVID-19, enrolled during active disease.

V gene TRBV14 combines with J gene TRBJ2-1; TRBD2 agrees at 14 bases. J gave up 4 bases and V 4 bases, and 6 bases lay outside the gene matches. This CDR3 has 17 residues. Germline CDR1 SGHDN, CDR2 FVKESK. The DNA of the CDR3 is TGTGCCAGCAGCCTTCGACTAGCGGGGGGGGCATACAATGAGCAGTTCTTC. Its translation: CASSLRLAGGAYNEQFF.

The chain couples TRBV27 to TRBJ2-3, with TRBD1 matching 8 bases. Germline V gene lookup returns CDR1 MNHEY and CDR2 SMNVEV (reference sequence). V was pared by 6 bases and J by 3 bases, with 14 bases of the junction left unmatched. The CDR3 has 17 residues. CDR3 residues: CASSRTLRTGTTDTQYF. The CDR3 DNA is TGTGCCAGCAGCCGTACCCTCAGGACAGGGACGACAGATACGCAGTATTTT.

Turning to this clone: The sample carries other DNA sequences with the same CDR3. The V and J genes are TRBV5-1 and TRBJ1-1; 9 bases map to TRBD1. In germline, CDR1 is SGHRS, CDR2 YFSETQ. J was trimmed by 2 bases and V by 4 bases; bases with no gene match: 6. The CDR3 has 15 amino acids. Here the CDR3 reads CASSPRTGDNTEAFF. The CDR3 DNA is TGCGCCAGCAGCCCACGGACAGGGGATAACACTGAAGCTTTCTTT.

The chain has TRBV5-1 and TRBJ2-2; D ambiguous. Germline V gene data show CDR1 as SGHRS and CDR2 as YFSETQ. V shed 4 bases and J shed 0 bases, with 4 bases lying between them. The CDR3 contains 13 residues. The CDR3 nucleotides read TGCGCCAGCAGCCGAGCGAACACCGGGGAGCTGTTTTTT. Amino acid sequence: CASSRANTGELFF. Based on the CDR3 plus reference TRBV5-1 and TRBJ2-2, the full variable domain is KAGVTQTPRYLIKTRGQQVTLSCSPISGHRSVSWYQQTPGQGLQFLFEYFSETQRNKGNFPGRFSGRQFSNSRSEMNVSTLELGDSALYLCASSRANTGELFFGEGSRLTVL.

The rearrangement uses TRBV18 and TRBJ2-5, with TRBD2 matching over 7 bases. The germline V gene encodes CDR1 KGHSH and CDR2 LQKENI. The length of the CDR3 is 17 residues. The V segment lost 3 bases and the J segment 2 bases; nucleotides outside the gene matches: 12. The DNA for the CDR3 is TGTGCCAGCTCACCTCTGGTAGCGGGTCCTAATCAAGAGACCCAGTACTTC. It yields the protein CASSPLVAGPNQETQYF.

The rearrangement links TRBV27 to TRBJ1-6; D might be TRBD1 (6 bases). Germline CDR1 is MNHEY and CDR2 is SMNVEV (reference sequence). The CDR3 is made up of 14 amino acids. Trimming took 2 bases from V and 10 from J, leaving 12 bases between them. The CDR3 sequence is CASSLLDSASPLHF. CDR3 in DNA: TGTGCCAGCAGTTTACTGGACAGCGCCTCACCCCTCCACTTT.

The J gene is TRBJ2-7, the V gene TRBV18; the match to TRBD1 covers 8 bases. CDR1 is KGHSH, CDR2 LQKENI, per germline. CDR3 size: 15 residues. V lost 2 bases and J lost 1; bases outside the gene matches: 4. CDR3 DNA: TGTGCCAGCTCACCAGGACAGGGCTTATCCTACGAGCAGTACTTC. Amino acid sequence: CASSPGQGLSYEQYF.

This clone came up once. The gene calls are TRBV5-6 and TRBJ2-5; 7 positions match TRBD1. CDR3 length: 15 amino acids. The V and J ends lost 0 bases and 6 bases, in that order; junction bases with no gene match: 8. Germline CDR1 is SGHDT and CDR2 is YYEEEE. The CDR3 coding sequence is TGTGCCAGCAGCTTGGCCAGTGGGGACAGAAAGACCCAGTACTTC. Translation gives CASSLASGDRKTQYF.

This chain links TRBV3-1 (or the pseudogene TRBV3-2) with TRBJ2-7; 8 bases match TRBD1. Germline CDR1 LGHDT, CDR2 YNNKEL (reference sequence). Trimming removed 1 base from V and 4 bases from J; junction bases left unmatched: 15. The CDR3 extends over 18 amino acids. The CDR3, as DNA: TGTGCCAGCAGCCAAGTGAACCTGAGACAGGGGAATCTGTACGAGCAGTACTTC. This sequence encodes CASSQVNLRQGNLYEQYF.

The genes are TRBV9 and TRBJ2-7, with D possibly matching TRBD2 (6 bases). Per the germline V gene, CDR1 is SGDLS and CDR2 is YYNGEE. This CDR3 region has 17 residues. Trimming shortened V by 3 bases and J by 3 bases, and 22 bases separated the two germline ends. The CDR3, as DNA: TGTGCCAGCAGCGCGAGTGGGGGGATGCCTAGCGACTACGAGCAGTACTTC. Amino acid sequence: CASSASGGMPSDYEQYF.

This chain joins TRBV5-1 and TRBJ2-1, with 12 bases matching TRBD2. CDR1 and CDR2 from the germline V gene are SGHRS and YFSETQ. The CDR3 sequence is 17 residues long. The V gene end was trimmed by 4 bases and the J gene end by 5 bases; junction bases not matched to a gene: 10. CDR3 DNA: TGCGCCAGCAGCCAGGAAACTAGCGGGAGGCTGAACAATGAGCAGTTCTTC. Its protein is CASSQETSGRLNNEQFF.